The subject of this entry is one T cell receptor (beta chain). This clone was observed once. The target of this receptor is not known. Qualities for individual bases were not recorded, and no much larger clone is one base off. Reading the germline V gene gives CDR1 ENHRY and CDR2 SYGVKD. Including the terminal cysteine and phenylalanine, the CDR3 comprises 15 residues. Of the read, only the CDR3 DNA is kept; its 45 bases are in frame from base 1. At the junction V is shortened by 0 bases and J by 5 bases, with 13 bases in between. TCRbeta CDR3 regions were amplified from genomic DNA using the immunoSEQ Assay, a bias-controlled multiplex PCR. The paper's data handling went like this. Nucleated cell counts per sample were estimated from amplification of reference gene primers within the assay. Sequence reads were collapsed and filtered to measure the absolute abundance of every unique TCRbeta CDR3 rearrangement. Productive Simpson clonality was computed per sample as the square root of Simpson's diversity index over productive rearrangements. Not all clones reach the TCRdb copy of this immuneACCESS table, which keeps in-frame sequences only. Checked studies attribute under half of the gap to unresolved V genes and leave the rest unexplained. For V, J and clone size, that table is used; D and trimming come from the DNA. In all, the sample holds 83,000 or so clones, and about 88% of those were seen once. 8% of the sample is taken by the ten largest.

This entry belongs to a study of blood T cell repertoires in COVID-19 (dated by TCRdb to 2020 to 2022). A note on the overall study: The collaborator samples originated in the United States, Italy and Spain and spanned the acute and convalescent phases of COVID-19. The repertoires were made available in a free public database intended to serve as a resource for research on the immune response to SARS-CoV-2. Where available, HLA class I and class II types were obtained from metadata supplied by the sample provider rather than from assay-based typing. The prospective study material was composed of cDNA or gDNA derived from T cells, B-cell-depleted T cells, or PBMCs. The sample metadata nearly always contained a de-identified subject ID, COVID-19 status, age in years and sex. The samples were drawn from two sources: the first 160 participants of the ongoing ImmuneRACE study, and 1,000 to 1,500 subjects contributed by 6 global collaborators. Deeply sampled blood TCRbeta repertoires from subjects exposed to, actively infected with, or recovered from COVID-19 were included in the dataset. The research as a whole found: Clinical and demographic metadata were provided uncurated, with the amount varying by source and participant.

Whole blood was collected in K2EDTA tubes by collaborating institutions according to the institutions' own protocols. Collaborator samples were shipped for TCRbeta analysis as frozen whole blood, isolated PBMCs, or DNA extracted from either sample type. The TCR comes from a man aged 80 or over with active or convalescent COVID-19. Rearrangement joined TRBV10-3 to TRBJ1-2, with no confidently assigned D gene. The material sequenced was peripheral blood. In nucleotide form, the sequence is TGTGCCATCAGTGAGTCGACGGCGGTCAGTTATGGCTACACCTTC. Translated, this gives CAISESTAVSYGYTF.